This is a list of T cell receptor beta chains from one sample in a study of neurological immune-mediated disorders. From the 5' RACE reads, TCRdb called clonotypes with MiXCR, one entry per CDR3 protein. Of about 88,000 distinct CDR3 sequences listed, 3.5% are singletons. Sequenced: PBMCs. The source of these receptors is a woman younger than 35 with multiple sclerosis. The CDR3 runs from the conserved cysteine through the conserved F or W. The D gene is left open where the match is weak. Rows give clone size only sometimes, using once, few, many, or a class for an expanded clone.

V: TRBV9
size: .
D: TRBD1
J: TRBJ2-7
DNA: TGTGCCAGCAGCCACGGGACAGGGGACTTCGAGCAGTACTTC
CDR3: CASSHGTGDFEQYF

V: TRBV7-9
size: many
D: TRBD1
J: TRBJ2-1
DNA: TGTGCCAGCAGCACGGGACAGTACAATGAGCAGTTCTTC
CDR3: CASSTGQYNEQFF

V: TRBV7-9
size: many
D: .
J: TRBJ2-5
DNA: TGTGCCAGCAGCTTTCTTTTTCGGGCGCAAGAGACCCAGTACTTC
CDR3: CASSFLFRAQETQYF

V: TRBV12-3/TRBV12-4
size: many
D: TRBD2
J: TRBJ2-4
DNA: TGTGCCAGCGGGAGGGCCTGGAACATTCAGTACTTC
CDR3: CASGRAWNIQYF

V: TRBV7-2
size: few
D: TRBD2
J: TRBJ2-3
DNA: TGTGCCAGCAGCTTGGCTAGCGGGAGGGTTGGCACAGATACGCAGTATTTT
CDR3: CASSLASGRVGTDTQYF

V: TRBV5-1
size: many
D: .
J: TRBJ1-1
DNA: TGCGCCAGCAGCTTGAGCGGCGGACCGGGGAGTACTGAAGCTTTCTTT
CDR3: CASSLSGGPGSTEAFF

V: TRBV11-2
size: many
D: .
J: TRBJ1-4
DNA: TGTGCCAGCAGCCCCGGACAGCCCAGGGAACTGTTTTTT
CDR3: CASSPGQPRELFF

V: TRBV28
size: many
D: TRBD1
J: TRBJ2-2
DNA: TGTGCCAGCAGTTTATCAGGGGGCGGCACCGGGGAGCTGTTTTTT
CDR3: CASSLSGGGTGELFF

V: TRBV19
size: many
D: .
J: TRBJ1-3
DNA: TGTGCCAGCACAGTCTCGGGACTTCCAGACTCTGGAAACACCATATATTTT
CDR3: CASTVSGLPDSGNTIYF

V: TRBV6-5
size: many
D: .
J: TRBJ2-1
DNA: TGTGCCAGCAGTTACCTCGGGACCACGACCTACAATGAGCAGTTCTTC
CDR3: CASSYLGTTTYNEQFF